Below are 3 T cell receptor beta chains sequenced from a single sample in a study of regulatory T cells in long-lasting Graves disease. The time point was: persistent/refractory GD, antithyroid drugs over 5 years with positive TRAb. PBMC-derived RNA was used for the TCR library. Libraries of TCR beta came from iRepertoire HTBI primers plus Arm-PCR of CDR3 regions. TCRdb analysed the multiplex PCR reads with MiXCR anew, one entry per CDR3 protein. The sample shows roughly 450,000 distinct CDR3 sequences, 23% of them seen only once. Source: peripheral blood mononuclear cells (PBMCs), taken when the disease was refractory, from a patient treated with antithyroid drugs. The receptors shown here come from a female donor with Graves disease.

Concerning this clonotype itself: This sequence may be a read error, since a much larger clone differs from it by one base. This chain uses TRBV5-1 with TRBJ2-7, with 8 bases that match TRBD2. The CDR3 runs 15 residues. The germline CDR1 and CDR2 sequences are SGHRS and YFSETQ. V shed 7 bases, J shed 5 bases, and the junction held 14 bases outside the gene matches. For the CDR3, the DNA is TGCGCCAGCGGCGCCGGGGGAGCGGGAGTCGACGAGCAGTACTTC. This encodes CASGAGGAGVDEQYF.

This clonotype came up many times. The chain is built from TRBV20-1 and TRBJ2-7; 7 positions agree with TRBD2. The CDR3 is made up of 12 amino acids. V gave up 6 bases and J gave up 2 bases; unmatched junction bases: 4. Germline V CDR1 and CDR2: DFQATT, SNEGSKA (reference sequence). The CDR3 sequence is CSAPSGAYEQYF. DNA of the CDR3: TGCAGTGCCCCTAGCGGAGCCTACGAGCAGTACTTC.

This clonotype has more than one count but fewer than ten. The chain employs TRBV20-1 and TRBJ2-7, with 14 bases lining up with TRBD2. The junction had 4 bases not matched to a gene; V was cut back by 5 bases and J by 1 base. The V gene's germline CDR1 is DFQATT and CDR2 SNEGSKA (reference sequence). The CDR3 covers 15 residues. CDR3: CSASGLAGVSYEQYF. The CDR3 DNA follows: TGCAGTGCTTCGGGACTAGCGGGAGTATCCTACGAGCAGTACTTC.